This TCR beta chain came from a study of shared clonotypes between healthy human individuals. Whole-study findings and limits: Represented genetic and exposure-history diversity was restricted by having few donors. Researchers found naive subsets generally carried larger estimated richness than memory subsets. The authors sampled blood alone, and tissue repertoires likely differ.

On this clone: The antigen is undetermined.

The assay was immunoSEQ multiplex PCR, and TCRdb's table has in-frame clones only and misses some. This table has approximately 180,000 clones, 85% to 95% appearing once. Germline trimming cut 5 bases from V and 3 bases from J; bases unmatched to any gene: 11. The CDR3 spans 15 residues. Germline assignment: CDR1 SGHRS and CDR2 YFSETQ. The origin of this receptor is a woman under 40 in good health. The specimen was naive CD4+ T cells sorted from blood. Subset reported: CD45RA+ positively selected. V is TRBV5-1 and J is TRBJ2-7, with 7 bases aligning to TRBD1. CDR3 sequence: CASSRPGTVDYEQYF. In nucleotides, the CDR3 is TGCGCCAGCAGTAGACCCGGGACAGTCGACTACGAGCAGTACTTC.